This is a list of T cell receptor beta chains from one sample in a study of shared clonotypes between healthy human individuals. The assay was immunoSEQ multiplex PCR, and TCRdb's table has in-frame clones only and misses some. The table shows under 750,000 clones, with around 77% occurring only once. The specimen sequenced was memory CD4+ T cells sorted from blood. Receptors originate from a woman in her 30s in good health. Each CDR3 is given with its conserved first and last residue. A D gene is named only where the DNA matches it firmly. Some rows have no size entry. The others give once, few or many, or a class for an expanded clone.

j_call d_call v_call clone_size cdr3_aa cdr3_nt
TRBJ2-1 - TRBV2 - CASSKDWVRGNEQFF TGTGCCAGCAGTAAGGACTGGGTCCGGGGGAATGAGCAGTTCTTC
TRBJ2-7 - TRBV5-8 - CASSFSGAGYEQYF TGTGCCAGCAGCTTTTCGGGGGCGGGCTACGAGCAGTACTTC
TRBJ1-5 TRBD1 TRBV19 few CAIGVTGGNQPQHF TGTGCCATTGGGGTTACAGGGGGCAATCAGCCCCAGCATTTT
TRBJ2-2 TRBD2 TRBV19 - CASSTASGYTGELFF TGTGCCAGTAGTACGGCTAGCGGATACACCGGGGAGCTGTTTTTT
TRBJ2-5 - TRBV5-1 - CASSFGQLQETQYF TGCGCCAGCAGCTTCGGCCAACTGCAAGAGACCCAGTACTTC
TRBJ2-3 TRBD2 TRBV27 once CASSPSGWGRTDTQYF TGTGCCAGCAGTCCTAGCGGGTGGGGTAGGACAGATACGCAGTATTTT
TRBJ2-5 TRBD2 TRBV7-8 - CASSDAGEETQYF TGTGCCAGCAGCGACGCGGGAGAAGAGACCCAGTACTTC
TRBJ1-5 - TRBV28 - CASSPSQGILRPQHF TGTGCCAGCAGCCCATCGCAGGGGATCCTAAGGCCCCAGCATTTT
TRBJ2-7 - TRBV4-3 - CASSQKRDPVRPYEQYF TGCGCCAGCAGCCAAAAGAGAGACCCAGTCCGGCCCTACGAGCAGTACTTC
TRBJ2-1 TRBD2 TRBV14 - CASSRRLAALYNEQFF TGTGCCAGCAGCAGAAGGCTAGCGGCCCTCTACAATGAGCAGTTCTTC
TRBJ2-7 - TRBV4-1 - CASSQVAGQLTYEQYF TGCGCCAGCAGCCAAGTAGCCGGACAGCTCACCTACGAGCAGTACTTC
TRBJ2-7 TRBD1 TRBV28 once CASSSPGTGASEQYF TGTGCCAGCAGCTCCCCCGGGACAGGGGCCTCCGAGCAGTACTTC
TRBJ2-1 - TRBV2 - CASSGDSSYNEQFF TGTGCCAGCAGTGGTGACTCCTCCTACAATGAGCAGTTCTTC
TRBJ1-3 - TRBV6-1 - CASSWDNSSGNTIYF TGTGCCAGCAGTTGGGACAACAGCTCTGGAAACACCATATATTTT
TRBJ2-3 TRBD2 TRBV9 once CASSQLAGSTDTQYF TGTGCCAGCAGCCAACTAGCGGGTAGCACAGATACGCAGTATTTT
TRBJ1-4 TRBD1 TRBV5-1 - CASSGDSTHEKLFF TGCGCCAGCAGCGGGGACAGCACGCACGAAAAACTGTTTTTT
TRBJ2-7 - TRBV10-2 many CASRTTYEQYF TGCGCCAGCAGAACAACCTACGAGCAGTACTTC
TRBJ1-5 - TRBV28 - CASSFYYPGEGQPQHF TGTGCCAGCAGTTTCTACTATCCAGGGGAAGGTCAGCCCCAGCATTTT
TRBJ1-1 - TRBV18 - CASSPQDSTTNTEAFF TGTGCCAGCTCACCACAAGACTCCACTACGAACACTGAAGCTTTCTTT
TRBJ2-7 - TRBV19 many CASSKEAYHYEQYF TGTGCCAGTAGTAAGGAGGCCTACCACTACGAGCAGTACTTC
TRBJ1-4 - TRBV5-1 - CASSSGGQPTNEKLFF TGCGCCAGCAGCTCAGGAGGACAACCAACTAATGAAAAACTGTTTTTT
TRBJ1-4 TRBD1 TRBV5-1 - CASSLNRGFEKLFF TGCGCCAGCAGCTTGAACAGGGGTTTCGAAAAACTGTTTTTT
TRBJ2-3 - TRBV5-1 - CASSPLRDITRGTQYF TGCGCCAGCAGCCCACTGAGGGACATAACCCGGGGTACGCAGTATTTT
TRBJ2-1 TRBD1 TRBV6-4 few CASSPSDRLYNEQFF TGTGCCAGCAGCCCCTCGGACAGGCTTTACAATGAGCAGTTCTTC
TRBJ2-7 TRBD2 TRBV28 once CASSSAGVRGREQYF TGTGCCAGCAGCTCCGCGGGAGTACGGGGGAGGGAGCAGTACTTC
TRBJ2-2 - TRBV7-2 - CASSLGWGKGDTGELFF TGTGCCAGCAGCTTAGGCTGGGGAAAAGGGGACACCGGGGAGCTGTTTTTT
TRBJ2-7 - TRBV27 - CASSSAGRVYEQYF TGTGCCAGCAGTTCCGCAGGGAGAGTTTACGAGCAGTACTTC
TRBJ2-3 TRBD2 TRBV5-1 - CASNTGGRAPPDTQYF TGCGCCAGCAATACGGGCGGGAGGGCCCCCCCAGATACGCAGTATTTT
TRBJ2-1 TRBD2 TRBV19 - CASSDYGLAGSNEQFF TGTGCCAGTAGCGATTACGGACTAGCGGGAAGCAATGAGCAGTTCTTC
TRBJ2-1 - TRBV4-2 - CASSSKWDLSYNEQFF TGTGCCAGCAGCTCGAAGTGGGATCTCTCCTACAATGAGCAGTTCTTC
TRBJ2-1 TRBD2 TRBV28 - CASSRSGGLYNEQFF TGTGCCAGCAGTCGTAGCGGGGGACTCTACAATGAGCAGTTCTTC
TRBJ2-5 - TRBV19 - CASSISGGETQYF TGTGCCAGTAGTATCTCAGGCGGAGAGACCCAGTACTTC
TRBJ2-2 - TRBV7-9 - CASSLISSNTGELFF TGTGCCAGCAGCTTAATTTCATCGAACACCGGGGAGCTGTTTTTT
TRBJ2-7 TRBD1 TRBV18 many CASSPPDRGGGEQYF TGTGCCAGCTCACCACCGGACAGGGGTGGGGGCGAGCAGTACTTC
TRBJ2-1 - TRBV5-4 - CASRPDGSSYNEQFF TGTGCCAGCAGACCCGATGGAAGCTCCTACAATGAGCAGTTCTTC
TRBJ1-1 - TRBV7-9 - CASSSPFTEAFF TGTGCCAGCAGCTCCCCTTTCACTGAAGCTTTCTTT
TRBJ1-2 - TRBV19 - CASSSVFTGSLFNYGYTF TGTGCCAGTAGTAGTGTTTTTACAGGTTCTTTATTTAACTATGGCTACACCTTC
TRBJ1-3 - TRBV6-5 - CASSYSSGPGNTIYF TGTGCCAGCAGTTATAGCTCCGGCCCTGGAAACACCATATATTTT
TRBJ2-1 - TRBV28 once CASSLSGFLLYNEQFF TGTGCCAGCAGTTTATCAGGTTTTCTCCTTTACAATGAGCAGTTCTTC
TRBJ2-1 - TRBV9 - CASSGQGNEQFF TGTGCCAGCAGCGGACAAGGCAATGAGCAGTTCTTC
TRBJ2-5 - TRBV6-5 - CASSRLEQETQYF TGTGCCAGCAGCCGACTGGAACAAGAGACCCAGTACTTC
TRBJ2-7 TRBD1 TRBV15 - CATSIRQGTYEQYF TGTGCCACCAGCATCCGACAGGGGACTTACGAGCAGTACTTC
TRBJ2-2 TRBD2 TRBV4-1 - CASNSGRALGTGELFF TGCGCCAGTAATAGCGGGAGGGCCCTCGGAACCGGGGAGCTGTTTTTT
TRBJ2-1 - TRBV29-1 - CSVRLEDRAQFF TGCAGCGTTAGGCTGGAAGACCGCGCGCAGTTCTTC
TRBJ2-6 - TRBV5-5 - CASSLAGNSGANVLTF TGTGCCAGCAGCTTGGCAGGGAACTCTGGGGCCAACGTCCTGACTTTC
TRBJ2-1 TRBD1 TRBV19 - CASSRTGQVNNEQFF TGTGCCAGTAGCCGTACGGGACAGGTAAACAATGAGCAGTTCTTC
TRBJ2-6 - TRBV7-6 - CASSQPESGANVLTF TGTGCCAGCAGCCAGCCAGAGTCTGGGGCCAACGTCCTGACTTTC
TRBJ1-5 - TRBV28 - CASRPGWQGNQPQHF TGTGCCAGCAGACCGGGGTGGCAGGGGAATCAGCCCCAGCATTTT
TRBJ2-5 - TRBV12-2 - CASRLAGTSGRETQYF TGTGCAAGTCGCTTAGCCGGGACTAGCGGGAGAGAGACCCAGTACTTC
TRBJ2-2 - TRBV19 - CASIKAHALQNTGELFF TGTGCCAGTATCAAAGCGCATGCTTTACAGAACACCGGGGAGCTGTTTTTT
TRBJ2-4 - TRBV5-8 - CASSLGRLAKNIQYF TGTGCCAGCAGCTTGGGGCGACTAGCCAAAAACATTCAGTACTTC
TRBJ1-5 - TRBV19 many CASSRALNQPQHF TGTGCCAGTAGCCGAGCCCTCAATCAGCCCCAGCATTTT